One sample yielded the 2 T cell receptor beta chains listed below, sequenced in a study of cytomegalovirus exposure and HLA in healthy donors. Primers included in the PCR were 60 Vbeta and 13 Jbeta primers. Clones were sequenced by immunoSEQ multiplex PCR, and TCRdb holds only the in-frame ones, with some missing. The profile shows around 85,000 clones, roughly 70% of them singletons. The sequencing sample was made of PBMCs. These TCRs come from a man between 25 and 39 years old in good health and CMV-seropositive.

This chain links TRBV4-2 with TRBJ1-3, with D perhaps matching TRBD1 (5 bases). CDR3 size: 16 residues. Germline lookup yields CDR1 LGHNA and CDR2 YNFKEQ. Trimming removed 4 bases from V and 4 bases from J, with 17 bases in between. The CDR3 here is CASSPSGGTRGNTIYF. CDR3 coding DNA: TGTGCCAGCAGCCCCTCCGGGGGAACACGAGGAAACACCATATATTTT.

V usage is TRBV5-1 and J usage is TRBJ1-2; 7 positions agree with TRBD1. Trimming took 0 bases from V and 8 from J; bases not matched to a gene: 1. The germline V gene has CDR1 SGHRS and CDR2 YFSETQ. The CDR3 is 12 residues long. CDR3 protein: CASSLGTGGYTF. Written as DNA, the CDR3 is TGCGCCAGCAGCTTGGGGACAGGAGGCTACACCTTC.